This T cell receptor (beta chain) was profiled in a study of T-cell reconstitution after alpha-beta-depleted transplantation in children. This clonotype has more than one count but fewer than ten. Its antigen is not identified. The germline CDR1 and CDR2 sequences are MDHEN and SYDVKM. V was pared by 3 bases and J by 3 bases, with 6 bases between. The CDR3 has 12 residues. Preparing the TCRbeta library involved the use of unique molecular identifiers. TCRdb reprocessed the PCR reads with MiXCR, giving one entry per CDR3 protein. The data show about 580,000 distinct CDR3 sequences, 25% to 30% seen once. Study-wide results and limits: Expanded clones from the graft, numbering several hundred, reportedly supplied alpha-beta T cells about two months after transplant. A year post-transplant, T-cell counts and diversity derived mostly from newly produced T cells. TCRbeta diversity was high at day 60 in some patients (a result of surviving recipient T cells and thymic progenitors).

The input for sequencing was PBMCs, taken before TCRalphabeta/CD19-depleted stem cell transplant. This clonotype originated in a boy under two years old with Wiskott-Aldrich syndrome, due to receive a stem cell transplant. The chain is built from TRBV28 and TRBJ2-7; D is ambiguous. The CDR3 bases are TGTGCCAGCAGTTTCATAGGCTACGAGCAGTACTTC. Amino acid sequence: CASSFIGYEQYF.